This T cell receptor beta chain stems from a study of metastatic and nonmetastatic thyroid tumors. Findings and limits, study-wide: A significant increase in TCR beta diversity was reportedly seen in malignant thyroid tumors relative to benign nodules, in blood and tumor.

This clone was counted many times. Antigen: not known. In the original processing: A classifier for distant metastasis in papillary thyroid cancer was constructed using CDR3 differences observed across clinicopathological groups. Through MiXCR, TCRdb re-clonotyped the PCR reads. TCRdb, rather than the study authors, made the V and J calls. The profile covers 20,000 to 25,000 clones, with about 10% appearing a single time and less than 8% taken by the ten largest. All patients were untreated before thyroid surgery. This CDR3 has 13 amino acids. Germline-derived CDR1 and CDR2 are SGHAT and FQNNGV. V lost 0 bases and J lost 6, with 8 bases in between.

The TCR comes from a female donor with papillary thyroid cancer or a benign thyroid nodule (not recorded which). Some clones in this sample may be carry-over from other donors' samples. The specimen was blood. The chain is built from TRBV11-2 and TRBJ1-1; D remains unclear. CDR3 sequence: CASSLDLNAEAFF. As DNA, the CDR3 is TGTGCCAGCAGCTTAGATCTAAACGCTGAAGCTTTCTTT. Based on the CDR3 plus reference TRBV11-2 and TRBJ1-1, the full variable domain is EAGVAQSPRYKIIEKRQSVAFWCNPISGHATLYWYQQILGQGPKLLIQFQNNGVVDDSQLPKDRFSAERLKGVDSTLKIQPAKLEDSAVYLCASSLDLNAEAFFGQGTRLTVV.